This TCR beta chain appears in the sequencing data of a study of T cell responses to AZD1222 COVID-19 vaccine. V was trimmed by 7 bases and J by 7 bases, leaving 17 bases between them. Germline V gives CDR1 SGHVS, CDR2 FQNEAQ. The CDR3 sequence is 14 residues long. Worth noting for this clone: The antigen is undetermined.

This table comes from immunoSEQ multiplex PCR, and its TCRdb copy is limited to in-frame clones, with some not included. The table has around 95,000 clones, more than 75% seen once; the top ten hold around 15%. Whole-study findings and limits: Among vaccine-associated CD4 TCRs, coverage spanned spike, with dominance at 160-218 and 743-854. Seropositive AZD1222 recipients at baseline numbered only five or six.

The origin of this receptor is an adult in good health. Here the sequenced sample was peripheral blood, taken on day 0 of AZD1222 vaccination. V gene TRBV7-8 combines with J gene TRBJ2-1, with no clear D. The CDR3 here is CASTPIPRPNEQFF. The DNA of the CDR3 is TGTGCCAGCACCCCCATCCCCCGACCGAATGAGCAGTTCTTC.